These 13 T cell receptor beta chains came from one sample sequenced in a study of T cell responses to AZD1222 COVID-19 vaccine. Sequencing used immunoSEQ multiplex PCR; TCRdb keeps in-frame clones, though not all of them. The data show approximately 150,000 clones, with about 93% seen just once and over 0.95% held by the top ten. Source: peripheral blood, taken on day 0 of AZD1222 vaccination. Receptor source: an adult in good health.

The rearrangement uses TRBV10-2 and TRBJ2-2, with TRBD2 matching 9 bases. After removal of 3 bases from V and 2 bases from J, the junction contained 7 bases not matched to a gene. Germline CDR1 and CDR2: WSHSY and SAAADI. This CDR3 region has 17 residues. CDR3 loop: CASSDYQLAGNTGELFF. The CDR3 bases are TGCGCCAGCAGTGATTACCAACTAGCGGGTAACACCGGGGAGCTGTTTTTT.

This chain uses TRBV19 with TRBJ1-3; 11 bases are a match to TRBD1. The germline CDR1 and CDR2 sequences are LNHDA and SQIVND (reference sequence). The CDR3 length is 17 residues. V lost 1 base to trimming and J lost 0 bases; unmatched junction nucleotides: 2. In nucleotides, the CDR3 is TGTGCCAGTAGTATAGGGACAGGGGGCTTCTCTGGAAACACCATATATTTT. Translation: CASSIGTGGFSGNTIYF.

The genes are TRBV5-1 and TRBJ1-2, with TRBD1 matching 10 bases. The CDR3 sequence is 15 residues long. CDR1 and CDR2 from the germline V gene are SGHRS and YFSETQ. The V gene end was trimmed by 7 bases and the J gene end by 4 bases; junction bases not matched to a gene: 10. The CDR3, as DNA: TGCGCCAGCGGGGTCGAGACAGGGGGCTTCTATGGCTACACCTTC. Translating it yields CASGVETGGFYGYTF. Together with reference TRBV5-1 and TRBJ1-2, the CDR3 gives the full variable domain: KAGVTQTPRYLIKTRGQQVTLSCSPISGHRSVSWYQQTPGQGLQFLFEYFSETQRNKGNFPGRFSGRQFSNSRSEMNVSTLELGDSALYLCASGVETGGFYGYTFGSGTRLTVV.

The rearrangement joins TRBV6-2 or TRBV6-3 to TRBJ1-2, with unresolved D. V shed 4 bases and J shed 4 bases, with 16 bases lying between them. The CDR3 loop spans 15 amino acids. From germline, CDR1 is MNHEY and CDR2 SVGEGT. CDR3 residues: CASSFPETSFYGYTF. The CDR3 DNA sequence: TGTGCCAGCAGTTTTCCCGAGACAAGCTTCTATGGCTACACCTTC.

V usage is TRBV2 and J usage is TRBJ2-3; weak D call: TRBD2 (7 bases). This CDR3 contains 13 residues. Per germline, CDR1 SNHLY and CDR2 FYNNEI. The V and J ends lost 3 bases and 5 bases respectively, with 9 bases between them. The CDR3 here is CASSERGQDTQYF. The CDR3 coding sequence is TGTGCCAGCAGTGAGCGGGGGCAAGATACGCAGTATTTT.

This clone occurred once. The CDR3 DNA is TGTGCCAGCAGCTTATACGGGGAGGTAGGCAATGAGCAGTTCTTC. Encoded protein: CASSLYGEVGNEQFF. The chain links TRBV11-3 to TRBJ2-1, with D perhaps matching TRBD2 (6 bases). There are 15 residues in the CDR3. Trimming pared 2 bases from V and 6 bases from J, leaving 14 bases between. Germline V gene lookup returns CDR1 SGHNT and CDR2 YENEEA.

This clone turned up a few times. The chain employs TRBV19 and TRBJ1-5, with 10 bases lining up with TRBD1. The CDR3 runs 15 residues. V shed 6 bases, J shed 4 bases, and the junction held 6 bases outside the gene matches. CDR1 is LNHDA, CDR2 SQIVND, per germline (reference sequence). The chain's CDR3 is CASRGGTGANQPQHF. The CDR3 DNA follows: TGTGCCAGTAGAGGCGGGACAGGGGCAAATCAGCCCCAGCATTTT.

The chain uses TRBV19 and TRBJ1-1; D is perhaps TRBD1 (5 bases). V lost 8 bases to trimming and J lost 3 bases, with 10 bases between them. The CDR3 is made up of 12 amino acids. Germline V lookup: CDR1 LNHDA, CDR2 SQIVND (reference sequence). The CDR3 sequence is CASREGYTEAFF. CDR3 DNA sequence: TGTGCCAGTCGGGAGGGGTACACTGAAGCTTTCTTT.

This chain connects TRBV3-1 (or the pseudogene TRBV3-2) to TRBJ1-2; no clear D gene. The length of the CDR3 is 14 residues. V lost 4 bases to trimming and J lost 7 bases, with 16 bases between them. Looked up from germline, CDR1 is LGHDT and CDR2 is YNNKEL (reference sequence). CDR3 DNA sequence: TGTGCCAGCAGCCGTGCGGCTTCCTCGGGTGGCTACACCTTC. This codes for CASSRAASSGGYTF.

The rearrangement uses TRBV6-2 or TRBV6-3 and TRBJ2-1, with D possibly being TRBD2 (5 bases). The V end lost 6 bases, the J end lost 6 bases, and 15 bases lay between the germline ends. Germline CDR1 and CDR2: MNHEY and SVGEGT. The CDR3 has 14 residues. CDR3 nucleotide sequence: TGTGCCAGCAGCCTCGGACGGACTCCCAATGAGCAGTTCTTC. Its translation: CASSLGRTPNEQFF.

The gene calls are TRBV6-4 and TRBJ2-1; TRBD2 matches at 10 bases. Germline V gives CDR1 MRHNA, CDR2 SNTAGT. V shed 4 bases and J 8 bases; nucleotides not matched to a gene: 8. The CDR3 extends over 15 amino acids. CDR3: CASSALAGVGDEQFF. The CDR3 DNA sequence: TGTGCCAGCAGTGCCCTAGCGGGGGTCGGGGATGAGCAGTTCTTC.

This clone was seen just once. CDR3 sequence (DNA): TGCGCCAGCAGCTTGATTCTGGCTCCGAACACTGAAGCTTTCTTT. Protein: CASSLILAPNTEAFF. The chain couples TRBV5-1 to TRBJ1-1; D gene unclear. The CDR3 loop spans 15 amino acids. The V gene's germline CDR1 is SGHRS and CDR2 YFSETQ. With 1 base removed from V and 1 base from J, the gap between germline ends came to 11 bases.

The chain has TRBV3-1 (or the pseudogene TRBV3-2) and TRBJ2-2; D unclear. V was pared by 4 bases and J by 5 bases, with 5 bases between. This CDR3 comprises 12 residues. Germline loops: CDR1 LGHDT, CDR2 YNNKEL (reference sequence). CDR3 bases: TGTGCCAGCAGCCCCCAGACCGGGGAGCTGTTTTTT. Protein sequence: CASSPQTGELFF.